This TCR beta chain was captured in a study of cytomegalovirus exposure and HLA in healthy donors. Study-level findings and limits: Cytomegalovirus association was listed for 150 to 200 TCR beta chains.

The PCR was carried out with 60 Vbeta primers and 13 Jbeta primers. TCRdb's table, derived via immunoSEQ multiplex PCR, lists solely in-frame clones and lacks some. Its clone listing holds approximately 150,000 clones. Note on this clone: The target antigen is unknown.

Germline V lookup: CDR1 SGDLS, CDR2 YYNGEE. The CDR3 runs to 15 residues. V dropped 4 bases and J dropped 0 bases, with 10 bases sitting between them. Source material: PBMCs. The origin of this receptor is a woman between 35 and 50 years old in good health and CMV-seronegative. The V and J genes are TRBV9 and TRBJ2-2; possibly TRBD2 for D (5 bases). DNA of the CDR3: TGTGCCAGCAGCCGGGATTTCGCGAACACCGGGGAGCTGTTTTTT. Amino acids: CASSRDFANTGELFF.